A few counts support the clone carrying this T cell receptor (beta chain). V was pared by 3 bases and J by 4 bases, with 13 bases between. This CDR3 spans 14 amino acids. Germline V CDR1 and CDR2: MNHEY, SMNVEV (reference sequence). TCRdb processed the RT-PCR reads anew with MiXCR; each CDR3 protein has one entry. The data hold about 680,000 distinct CDR3 sequences, with 12% to 15% observed a single time. Sequencing was performed on memory CD4+ T cells from blood. V usage is TRBV27 and J usage is TRBJ2-7; D might be TRBD1 (5 bases). The clonotype was recovered from a female donor in good health, serving as a healthy control. Here the CDR3 DNA reads TGTGCCAGCAGTTTTAGCAGGGCTAGATACGAGCAGTACTTC. Protein product: CASSFSRARYEQYF.